A single sample is the source of the 32 T cell receptor beta chains below, sequenced in a study of blood T cell repertoires in COVID-19. The assay was immunoSEQ multiplex PCR, and TCRdb's table has in-frame clones only and misses some. This sample carries 180,000 or so clones, roughly nine tenths of them seen once, and the ten largest clones take 2% to 2.5%. Material for sequencing was PBMCs or T cells enriched from blood (not recorded which). These receptors originate from a woman aged 35 to 49 with acute COVID-19.

The chain carries TRBV10-2 and TRBJ1-3, with TRBD1 matching over 10 bases. V was pared by 6 bases and J by 1 base, with 6 bases of the junction left unmatched. This CDR3 has 16 residues. Germline assignment: CDR1 WSHSY and CDR2 SAAADI. The CDR3 spells CASRDWTGGSGNTIYF. The CDR3 DNA reads TGCGCCAGCAGAGACTGGACAGGGGGTTCTGGAAACACCATATATTTT.

This clone was detected only once. V is TRBV5-1 and J is TRBJ2-7, with D perhaps matching TRBD1 (6 bases). CDR3 length equals 16 residues. V was trimmed by 0 bases and J by 2 bases, leaving 15 bases between them. Per germline, CDR1 SGHRS and CDR2 YFSETQ. CDR3 DNA: TGCGCCAGCAGCTTGGTAGTGACAGGCCCAACCTACGAGCAGTACTTC. It specifies CASSLVVTGPTYEQYF.

The V call is TRBV28, the J call TRBJ1-5; D is undetermined. The ends were cut back, 3 bases at V and 7 bases at J, with 13 bases in the middle. Germline loops: CDR1 MDHEN, CDR2 SYDVKM. The CDR3 has 14 amino acids. The CDR3 sequence is CASSFPGWRQPQHF. CDR3 sequence (DNA): TGTGCCAGCAGTTTTCCGGGGTGGAGGCAGCCCCAGCATTTT.

The chain links TRBV15 to TRBJ1-1; unclear D gene. Trimming pared 0 bases from V and 8 bases from J, leaving 10 bases between. Germline V gene data show CDR1 as LNHNV and CDR2 as YYDKDF (reference sequence). The CDR3 spans 13 residues. The CDR3 nucleotides read TGTGCCACCAGCAGAGATCGTTCCGGGGAAGCTTTCTTT. Residues: CATSRDRSGEAFF. Filled out from reference TRBV15 and TRBJ1-1, the complete variable domain reads DAMVIQNPRYQVTQFGKPVTLSCSQTLNHNVMYWYQQKSSQAPKLLFHYYDKDFNNEADTPDNFQSRRPNTSFCFLDIRSPGLGDTAMYLCATSRDRSGEAFFGQGTRLTVV.

The CDR3 DNA reads as TGTGCCAGCAGCTTAGACGCGTTGACTAGCGGGGGGGCGGACAATGAGCAGTTCTTC. Translated, it gives CASSLDALTSGGADNEQFF. J is TRBJ2-1 and V is TRBV7-9, with TRBD2 matching over 14 bases. The CDR3 runs to 19 residues. Germline V gene sequence: CDR1 SEHNR, CDR2 FQNEAQ (reference sequence). The V gene end was trimmed by 1 base and the J gene end by 5 bases; junction bases not matched to a gene: 10.

This chain connects TRBV2 to TRBJ2-7, with unresolved D. The CDR3 runs to 12 residues. Per germline, CDR1 SNHLY and CDR2 FYNNEI. The V gene lost 5 bases and the J gene lost 7 bases, with 12 bases spanning the gap. Here the CDR3 DNA reads TGTGCCAGCAGTTCCAGTCCCCTGGAGCAGTACTTC. Translation: CASSSSPLEQYF.

The rearrangement joins TRBV2 to TRBJ2-5; 7 bases are shared with TRBD1. Germline assignment: CDR1 SNHLY and CDR2 FYNNEI. V lost 2 bases to trimming and J lost 5 bases; unmatched junction nucleotides: 5. The CDR3 spans 14 residues. The CDR3 coding sequence is TGTGCCAGCAGTGAAAGACAGGGTGTGGAGACCCAGTACTTC. Its translation is CASSERQGVETQYF.

The chain carries TRBV5-1 and TRBJ1-3; 8 bases align to TRBD1. The CDR3 extends over 15 amino acids. Trimming at V came to 6 bases and at J to 2 bases, leaving 7 bases not matched to a gene. Germline V gives CDR1 SGHRS, CDR2 YFSETQ. DNA for the CDR3: TGCGCCAGCACAGAAGACAGGGGCGCTGGAAACACCATATATTTT. Its protein is CASTEDRGAGNTIYF.

This clone was picked up one time. The chain employs TRBV28 and TRBJ2-7; 10 bases are a match to TRBD2. In germline, CDR1 is MDHEN, CDR2 SYDVKM. The CDR3 sequence is 15 residues long. J gave up 1 base and V 6 bases, and 6 bases lay outside the gene matches. In nucleotides, the CDR3 is TGTGCCAGCAGCAATTCACTAGCGGGGTCCTACGAGCAGTACTTC. It codes for CASSNSLAGSYEQYF. Filled out from reference TRBV28 and TRBJ2-7, the complete variable domain reads DVKVTQSSRYLVKRTGEKVFLECVQDMDHENMFWYRQDPGLGLRLIYFSYDVKMKEKGDIPEGYSVSREKKERFSLILESASTNQTSMYLCASSNSLAGSYEQYFGPGTRLTVT.

J is TRBJ2-3 and V is TRBV28, with 16 bases lining up with TRBD2. J lost 6 bases, V lost 6 bases, and 12 bases had no gene match. The CDR3 totals 18 residues. Germline V gene lookup returns CDR1 MDHEN and CDR2 SYDVKM. The CDR3 sequence: CASSVAGTSGGARDTQYF. For the CDR3, the DNA is TGTGCCAGCAGCGTTGCCGGGACTAGCGGGGGGGCCCGTGATACGCAGTATTTT. Together with reference TRBV28 and TRBJ2-3, the CDR3 gives the full variable domain: DVKVTQSSRYLVKRTGEKVFLECVQDMDHENMFWYRQDPGLGLRLIYFSYDVKMKEKGDIPEGYSVSREKKERFSLILESASTNQTSMYLCASSVAGTSGGARDTQYFGPGTRLTVL.

The chain has TRBV10-1 and TRBJ2-2; 14 bases agree with TRBD2. CDR1 and CDR2 (germline): WNHNN, SYGVQD (reference sequence). This CDR3 contains 18 residues. The V segment lost 8 bases and the J segment 7 bases; nucleotides outside the gene matches: 15. CDR3 in DNA: TGCGCCAGCGCTCTGACTAGCGGGAGGGCCAAGGGGAGCGGGGAGCTGTTTTTT. The encoded protein is CASALTSGRAKGSGELFF.

The rearrangement joins TRBV6-2 or TRBV6-3 to TRBJ1-4; D is perhaps TRBD1 (5 bases). The CDR3 covers 16 residues. V lost 6 bases to trimming and J lost 0 bases, with 14 bases between them. Per the germline V gene, CDR1 is MNHEY and CDR2 is SVGEGT. DNA for the CDR3: TGTGCCAGCAGCCCTTTTGAAGGGGCAACTAATGAAAAACTGTTTTTT. Amino acid sequence: CASSPFEGATNEKLFF.

V is TRBV7-6 and J is TRBJ2-7, with TRBD2 matching over 7 bases. The CDR3 extends over 15 amino acids. Germline lookup yields CDR1 SGHVS and CDR2 FNYEAQ. Trimming cost V 5 bases and J 4 bases; bases outside gene matches: 11. In nucleotides, the CDR3 is TGTGCCAGCAGCCGGTCTAGCGGAGAAGGGTACGAGCAGTACTTC. Translated: CASSRSSGEGYEQYF.

Here the CDR3 reads CASSSWTGDNSPLHF. In nucleotides, the CDR3 is TGTGCCAGCAGCTCGTGGACAGGGGATAATTCACCCCTCCACTTT. This chain joins TRBV5-4 and TRBJ1-6, with 9 bases identical to TRBD1. J lost 5 bases, V lost 3 bases, and 3 bases had no gene match. Germline assignment: CDR1 SGHNT and CDR2 YYREEE (reference sequence). The CDR3 is 15 amino acids.

V and J are TRBV12-3 or TRBV12-4 and TRBJ2-1, with D unclear. CDR3 size: 11 residues. V gave up 5 bases and J gave up 11 bases, with 10 bases separating them. The CDR3 region has the DNA TGTGCCAGCAGTCGTGAGGTCCAGCAGTTCTTC. Translation gives CASSREVQQFF.

This sequence joins TRBV30 and TRBJ2-5; 8 bases agree with TRBD2. This CDR3 is 14 amino acids long. V lost 1 base and J lost 5; bases outside the gene matches: 6. Germline values: CDR1 GTSNPN, CDR2 SVGIG (reference sequence). The CDR3 loop is CAWSEGGGLETQYF. CDR3 nucleotide sequence: TGTGCCTGGAGTGAGGGCGGGGGGTTGGAGACCCAGTACTTC.

The V and J genes are TRBV6-1 and TRBJ2-5; D remains unclear. V lost 3 bases, J lost 5 bases, and 7 bases lay in between. Germline values: CDR1 MNHNS, CDR2 SASEGT. There are 12 residues in the CDR3. The CDR3 DNA reads as TGTGCCAGCAGTGACCCTCGGGAGACCCAGTACTTC. Protein: CASSDPRETQYF.

This CDR3 is CSASSVAKNIQYF. CDR3 bases: TGCAGTGCTAGTTCAGTAGCCAAAAACATTCAGTACTTC. The gene calls are TRBV20-1 and TRBJ2-4; D not resolved. The V end was cut by 3 bases, the J end by 0 bases, with 6 bases between. The germline CDR1 and CDR2 sequences are DFQATT and SNEGSKA (reference sequence). This CDR3 has 13 residues.

The gene calls are TRBV9 and TRBJ1-3, with D unresolved. V lost 2 bases and J 2 bases, leaving 11 bases between the germline ends. This CDR3 is built from 15 residues. Germline V gene data show CDR1 as SGDLS and CDR2 as YYNGEE. CDR3: CASSVTPRPGNTIYF. The CDR3 DNA sequence: TGTGCCAGCAGCGTTACACCGCGGCCTGGAAACACCATATATTTT.

The chain combines TRBV19 with TRBJ1-4; 9 bases agree with TRBD1. The V gene end was trimmed by 9 bases and the J gene end by 6 bases; junction bases not matched to a gene: 8. CDR1 and CDR2 from the germline V gene are LNHDA and SQIVND (reference sequence). The CDR3 covers 14 residues. In nucleotides, the CDR3 is TGTGCCAGCCGGGACAGGGAACGGGATGAAAAACTGTTTTTT. Translated: CASRDRERDEKLFF.

The genes are TRBV27 and TRBJ1-1; TRBD1 aligns across 7 bases. V dropped 3 bases and J dropped 1; count of bases not matched to a gene: 2. The CDR3 has 14 amino acids. Germline CDR1 reads MNHEY; CDR2 reads SMNVEV (reference sequence). The CDR3, as DNA: TGTGCCAGCAGTTTGGGACAGCGGAACACTGAAGCTTTCTTT. Protein sequence: CASSLGQRNTEAFF.

V gene TRBV2 combines with J gene TRBJ2-3, with 11 bases aligning to TRBD2. The germline CDR1 and CDR2 sequences are SNHLY and FYNNEI. The J segment lost 0 bases and the V segment lost 8 bases, leaving 4 bases of the junction unmatched. The CDR3 has 15 residues. CDR3 in DNA: TGTGCCAGCCGAGGGACTAGCGGTAGCACAGATACGCAGTATTTT. Translating it yields CASRGTSGSTDTQYF.

The chain has TRBV7-9 and TRBJ1-2, with a tentative D call TRBD1 (6 bases). The CDR3 has 15 residues. CDR1 is SEHNR, CDR2 FQNEAQ, per germline (reference sequence). Trimming removed 0 bases at V and 2 bases at J, with 10 bases between. Here the CDR3 reads CASSLAQGLNYGYTF. For the CDR3, the DNA is TGTGCCAGCAGCTTAGCTCAGGGGTTGAACTATGGCTACACCTTC. The entire variable domain, with the rest obtained from reference TRBV7-9 and TRBJ1-2, is as follows: DTGVSQNPRHKITKRGQNVTFRCDPISEHNRLYWYRQTLGQGPEFLTYFQNEAQLEKSRLLSDRFSAERPKGSFSTLEIQRTEQGDSAMYLCASSLAQGLNYGYTFGSGTRLTVV.

This chain connects TRBV20-1 to TRBJ1-5, with D possibly matching TRBD1 (5 bases). CDR3 length equals 15 residues. Trimming left V 3 bases short and J 0 bases short, with 12 bases between. Germline V gene data show CDR1 as DFQATT and CDR2 as SNEGSKA (reference sequence). This CDR3 is CSASERQYSNQPQHF. The CDR3 DNA reads as TGCAGTGCTAGTGAGAGACAGTATAGCAATCAGCCCCAGCATTTT.

This clone appeared a single time. This CDR3 is CASSSGIAGGPFNTGELFF. The CDR3 DNA sequence: TGTGCCAGCAGCTCAGGAATAGCGGGAGGGCCTTTTAACACCGGGGAGCTGTTTTTT. This chain connects TRBV7-2 to TRBJ2-2; TRBD2 agrees at 11 bases. V trimming: 4 bases; J trimming: 2 bases; junction bases outside the gene matches: 12. The CDR3 contains 19 residues. Germline V gene data show CDR1 as SGHTA and CDR2 as FQGNSA.

The rearrangement links TRBV25-1 to TRBJ2-1; 14 nucleotides agree with TRBD2. CDR1 is MGHDK, CDR2 SYGVNS, per germline. The CDR3 consists of 16 residues. Trimming cost V 4 bases and J 7 bases; bases outside gene matches: 6. The CDR3 bases are TGTGCCAGCAGTGCAATTGGGACTAGCGGGGGTAATGAGCAGTTCTTC. The encoded protein is CASSAIGTSGGNEQFF.

This clone has just a few counts. The J gene is TRBJ1-5, the V gene TRBV30; 8 nucleotides agree with TRBD1. CDR1 and CDR2 from the germline V gene are GTSNPN and SVGIG (reference sequence). V dropped 3 bases and J dropped 7; count of bases not matched to a gene: 14. The CDR3 is 16 amino acids. The CDR3 loop reads CAWSGGWTGFGQPQHF. The DNA of the CDR3 is TGTGCCTGGAGCGGAGGTTGGACAGGGTTCGGACAGCCCCAGCATTTT.

This clone was observed a handful of times. J is TRBJ2-5 and V is TRBV28, with a weak D call TRBD1 (6 bases). Germline V gene lookup returns CDR1 MDHEN and CDR2 SYDVKM. The CDR3 consists of 13 residues. V shed 11 bases and J shed 5 bases, with 18 bases lying between them. In nucleotides, the CDR3 is TGTGCCGCCAAGGACAGTGTCCGGGAGACCCAGTACTTC. The encoded protein is CAAKDSVRETQYF.

V and J are TRBV7-3 and TRBJ2-1, with TRBD2 matching 10 bases. Germline loops: CDR1 SGHTA, CDR2 FQGTGA. CDR3 length equals 13 residues. With V trimmed by 3 bases and J by 7 bases, 0 bases remained unmatched. CDR3 in amino acids: CASSLGLANEQFF. The CDR3 DNA reads as TGTGCCAGCAGCTTGGGACTAGCGAATGAGCAGTTCTTC.

There are a few counts of this clone. The chain carries TRBV2 and TRBJ1-6; 7 nucleotides line up with TRBD1. Germline-derived CDR1 and CDR2 are SNHLY and FYNNEI. The CDR3 runs to 14 residues. The V and J ends lost 7 bases and 11 bases, in that order; junction bases with no gene match: 11. The CDR3: CASKFEGAKTPLHF. CDR3 DNA: TGTGCCAGCAAGTTTGAGGGGGCGAAGACACCCCTCCACTTT.

Remarks on this clone: Other DNA sequences in this specimen translate into the identical CDR3. The rearrangement links TRBV24-1 to TRBJ1-2, with D unclear. Germline CDR1 is KGHDR and CDR2 is SFDVKD. This CDR3 is 12 amino acids long. V was pared by 2 bases and J by 4 bases, with 4 bases between. CDR3 coding DNA: TGTGCCACCAGTGATTCCGGCTATGGCTACACCTTC. Protein: CATSDSGYGYTF.

The chain couples TRBV5-1 to TRBJ2-2; D uncertain. The CDR3 sequence is 15 residues long. CDR1 SGHRS and CDR2 YFSETQ come from the germline V gene. The V end was cut by 5 bases, the J end by 5 bases, with 16 bases between. CDR3: CASRLSQVKTGELFF. CDR3 bases: TGCGCCAGCAGGTTGTCGCAGGTTAAAACCGGGGAGCTGTTTTTT.